This T cell receptor beta chain comes out of a study of long-term antiretroviral therapy in people with HIV. Overall study: Sampling started about a decade before the 2015 immediate-ART recommendation.

V dropped 5 bases and J dropped 7; count of bases not matched to a gene: 9. Germline loops: CDR1 MNHEY, CDR2 SVGAGI. The CDR3 runs 14 residues. Participants with HIV, all of them, were treated in the United States. The run of the v3.0 immunoSEQ assay was at survey level. A per-sample goal of roughly 40,000-55,000 T-cell genomes was targeted by sequencing. Some clones are missing from TCRdb's copy, which holds only in-frame ones; the method was immunoSEQ multiplex PCR. The top ten hold 6.9% of the sample, which has approximately 20,000 clones, around three quarters seen once. This specimen was unsorted PBMCs, taken 2.2 years after starting antiretroviral therapy. This sequence originates from a man in his fifties or sixties with HIV. The chain recombines TRBV6-5 with TRBJ2-7; TRBD2 matches at 9 bases. The CDR3 loop is CASSLGLATGEQYF. The CDR3 DNA is TGTGCCAGCAGTCTCGGACTAGCGACGGGGGAGCAGTACTTC.